A selection of T cell receptor beta chains follows, all from one sample in a study of early T cells in non-severe SARS-CoV-2 infection. From the 5' RACE reads, TCRdb called clonotypes with MiXCR, one entry per CDR3 protein. This sample has some 57,000 distinct CDR3 sequences, with about a tenth found just once. The sample comprised whole blood. The receptors stem from an adult who was a healthcare worker with PCR-confirmed SARS-CoV-2 infection or an uninfected control (not recorded which). CDR3s include the opening cysteine and the closing phenylalanine or tryptophan. D genes are given only for firm matches. Some rows mark clone size as missing; the rest say once, few, many or name a class of expanded clone.

v_call	d_call	j_call	clone_size	cdr3_nt	cdr3_aa
TRBV6-1	-	TRBJ1-6	-	TGTGCCAGCAGTGAAGAAGGCCGACGGAGAGCACCCCTCCACTTT	CASSEEGRRRAPLHF
TRBV4-2	-	TRBJ2-2	-	TGTGCCAGCAGCCAAGAGGTCCCCGGGGAGCTGTTTTTT	CASSQEVPGELFF
TRBV5-1	-	TRBJ2-2	many	TGCGCCAGCAGCTTTCGGGAGAGTGCAACAAACACCGGGGAGCTGTTTTTT	CASSFRESATNTGELFF
TRBV3-1	-	TRBJ1-1	few	TGTGCCAGCAGCCAAGCGGGACCTCGGAACACTGAAGCTTTCTTT	CASSQAGPRNTEAFF
TRBV12-3/TRBV12-4	TRBD1	TRBJ1-1	-	TGTGCCAGCAGATTCGGACAGGGGAACACTGAAGCTTTCTTT	CASRFGQGNTEAFF
TRBV7-8	-	TRBJ1-5	-	TGTGCCAGCAGCCTACTGAACGGCCAACAGCCCCAGCATTTT	CASSLLNGQQPQHF
TRBV7-9	-	TRBJ2-7	many	TGTGCCAGCAGCTTAGGGAACAAGCCAGGAGGGCACTACGAGCAGTACTTC	CASSLGNKPGGHYEQYF
TRBV18	TRBD1	TRBJ1-5	many	TGTGCCAGCTCAGATCGACAGGGAGGGCAGCCCCAGCATTTT	CASSDRQGGQPQHF
TRBV5-4	TRBD2	TRBJ2-1	-	TGTGCCAGCAGTTCTAGCGGGGGGGCCGTTGAGCAGTTCTTC	CASSSSGGAVEQFF
TRBV7-9	-	TRBJ1-1	few	TGTGCCAGCACCGCCGCCAGTCAAGCTGAAGCTTTCTTT	CASTAASQAEAFF